This T cell receptor (beta chain) was sequenced in a study of chemoradiotherapy in HPV16-positive cancers. General study points: During treatment, candidate HPV-specific clones and E7-related motifs expanded in tumor. HPV-responsive T-cell expansion during chemoradiotherapy was linked to improved recurrence-free survival in HPV16-positive patients.

Comments on this clone: Its matching antigen is unknown.

Repertoires were sampled repeatedly during chemoradiotherapy. Repertoires were generated with immunoSEQ multiplex PCR, while TCRdb's copy carries only in-frame clones and drops some. Among about 24,000 clones listed, over 85% were seen once. Germline trimming cut 6 bases from V and 6 bases from J; bases unmatched to any gene: 11. The germline V gene encodes CDR1 LNHDA and CDR2 SQIVND (reference sequence). The CDR3 runs 15 residues. The sample here was blood, taken from a patient who underwent chemoradiotherapy. The rearrangement uses TRBV19 and TRBJ2-1; 7 bases match TRBD2. The clonotype originates from a human donor with HPV-associated anogenital cancer. CDR3 nucleotides: TGTGCCAGTAGCCCGGGGAGGGGTCCTATCAATGAGCAGTTCTTC. It is translated as CASSPGRGPINEQFF. The full variable domain, rest sourced from reference TRBV19 and TRBJ2-1, is DGGITQSPKYLFRKEGQNVTLSCEQNLNHDAMYWYRQDPGQGLRLIYYSQIVNDFQKGDIAEGYSVSREKKESFPLTVTSAQKNPTAFYLCASSPGRGPINEQFFGPGTRLTVL.